This T cell receptor beta chain was recovered during a study of blood T cell repertoires in COVID-19. Looking at the study overall: PBMCs, B-cell-depleted T cells, or T cells provided the cDNA or gDNA that made up the material.

The V gene's germline CDR1 is MNHNS and CDR2 SASEGT. The CDR3 covers 14 residues. The V and J ends lost 0 bases and 5 bases respectively, with 11 bases between them. Per the study methods: Reference gene primer amplification gave estimated nucleated cell counts. Only in-frame clones appear in the TCRdb table, and some are missing; sequencing was by immunoSEQ multiplex PCR. From that table come the V and J calls and clone size; the DNA was used to work out D and trimming. The repertoire holds about half a million clones, with roughly 89% as singletons. Enrollment of patients from Seattle took place during active infection, with longitudinal follow-up.

Sequencing input: peripheral blood. The clonotype was recovered from a man between 18 and 29 years old with COVID-19, enrolled during active disease. The chain combines TRBV6-1 with TRBJ2-7; TRBD1 is a possible D gene (5 bases). CDR3 sequence reads: CASSEARAGNEQYF. Here the CDR3 DNA reads TGTGCCAGCAGTGAAGCTAGGGCAGGGAACGAGCAGTACTTC.